The 28 T cell receptor beta chains reported below all come from one sample, sequenced in a study of Graves' ophthalmopathy and Graves' hyperthyroidism. Amplification from RNA transcripts yielded the TCR beta CDR3 regions. The first round was an RT-PCR with HTBI primers, and the second round was a multiplex PCR. In TCRdb, the multiplex PCR reads were re-called with MiXCR into one record per CDR3 protein. The data show over a million distinct CDR3 sequences, roughly 35% seen once. The sequenced sample was peripheral blood or thyroid tissue (not recorded which). The receptors here all came from an adult man with Graves' hyperthyroidism.

This clonotype was found many times. The chain has TRBV2 and TRBJ2-7; maybe TRBD2 (5 bases). Trimming took off 6 bases at V and 6 bases at J, with 12 bases between the two ends. The V gene's germline CDR1 is SNHLY and CDR2 FYNNEI. The CDR3 totals 12 residues. CDR3 in amino acids: CASRSDSGEQYF. The CDR3 DNA sequence: TGTGCCAGCAGGTCGGACTCGGGCGAGCAGTACTTC.

This clonotype has more than one count but fewer than ten. The chain joins TRBV6-6 to TRBJ1-2; D is undetermined. The V end was cut by 0 bases, the J end by 1 base, with 9 bases between. In germline, CDR1 is MNHNY, CDR2 SVGAGI (reference sequence). The CDR3 is 15 residues long. The DNA of the CDR3 is TGTGCCAGCAGTTACTCTTCTCCCGTTAACTATGGCTACACCTTC. Translated: CASSYSSPVNYGYTF.

V usage is TRBV7-2 and J usage is TRBJ2-7, with a possible D match to TRBD1 (6 bases). Trimming removed 5 bases from V and 2 bases from J, with 13 bases in between. The CDR3 consists of 14 residues. From germline, CDR1 is SGHTA and CDR2 FQGNSA. In nucleotides, the CDR3 is TGTGCCAGCAGCCTGGGACACGATACCTACGAGCAGTACTTC. Its translation: CASSLGHDTYEQYF.

This clonotype was detected ten times or more. This rearrangement joins TRBV19 to TRBJ2-2, with D tentatively TRBD1 (5 bases). CDR1 and CDR2 from the germline V gene are LNHDA and SQIVND (reference sequence). The V end lost 7 bases, the J end lost 6 bases, and 15 bases lay between the germline ends. The CDR3 loop spans 14 amino acids. The CDR3 DNA is TGTGCCAGTACCGCACGGGTAGGGGCCGGGGAGCTGTTTTTT. As protein: CASTARVGAGELFF.

The chain joins TRBV9 to TRBJ2-7, with 9 bases fitting TRBD1. The CDR3 length is 14 residues. V was clipped by 2 bases and J by 2 bases; unmatched bases: 2. Germline V gives CDR1 SGDLS, CDR2 YYNGEE. DNA for the CDR3: TGTGCCAGCAGCGTTACAGGGGGCGCCTACGAGCAGTACTTC. Amino acids: CASSVTGGAYEQYF.

In regard to this clonotype: Relative to the germline gene, one junction end is altered; a read error may explain this. CDR3 amino acids: CSARQGQGIGEMFF. The CDR3, as DNA: TGCAGTGCTAGACAGGGACAGGGGATCGGGGAGATGTTTTTT. The rearrangement links TRBV20-1 to TRBJ2-2; 10 bases fit TRBD1. The CDR3 contains 14 residues. The germline V gene encodes CDR1 DFQATT and CDR2 SNEGSKA (reference sequence).

In its sample, this clonotype was seen a few times. The rearrangement links TRBV7-9 to TRBJ2-7; TRBD1 aligns across 8 bases. The junction had 12 bases not matched to a gene; V was cut back by 5 bases and J by 0 bases. Germline V gene sequence: CDR1 SEHNR, CDR2 FQNEAQ (reference sequence). The length of the CDR3 is 17 residues. This CDR3 is CASSPARDRRSSYEQYF. CDR3 nucleotide sequence: TGTGCCAGCAGCCCCGCCCGGGACAGGCGATCCTCCTACGAGCAGTACTTC.

This clonotype was observed a few times. This rearrangement joins TRBV15 to TRBJ2-7; 7 bases align to TRBD2. Germline CDR1 is LNHNV and CDR2 is YYDKDF (reference sequence). The CDR3 spans 15 residues. V lost 0 bases and J lost 3; bases outside the gene matches: 5. CDR3 sequence: CATSRDPERDYEQYF. The CDR3 nucleotides read TGTGCCACCAGCAGAGATCCGGAGCGGGACTACGAGCAGTACTTC.

The chain recombines TRBV10-2 with TRBJ2-7, with 7 bases matching TRBD2. Trimming removed 9 bases from V and 3 bases from J; junction bases left unmatched: 11. This CDR3 comprises 14 residues. The V gene's germline CDR1 is WSHSY and CDR2 SAAADI. The CDR3 DNA reads TGCGCCAGTTCGAGCGGGGAGGTTCTCTACGAGCAGTACTTC. It translates to CASSSGEVLYEQYF.

The genes are TRBV29-1 and TRBJ1-4, with 10 bases identical to TRBD1. Germline trimming cut 5 bases from V and 3 bases from J; bases unmatched to any gene: 6. CDR1 SQVTM and CDR2 ANQGSEA come from the germline V gene. CDR3 length: 15 amino acids. The DNA for the CDR3 is TGCAGCGTTAAAAGGACAGGGGGTTCTAATGAAAAACTGTTTTTT. The encoded protein is CSVKRTGGSNEKLFF.

This clonotype was counted only a few times. The V gene is TRBV7-2, the J gene TRBJ1-4; a weak D match, TRBD1 (5 bases). The CDR3 totals 14 residues. V gave up 6 bases and J gave up 4 bases, with 12 bases separating them. The germline CDR1 and CDR2 sequences are SGHTA and FQGNSA. CDR3 sequence: CASSLTAYNEKLFF. The CDR3, as DNA: TGTGCCAGCAGTCTGACAGCATATAATGAAAAACTGTTTTTT.

The chain carries TRBV2 and TRBJ2-5; no reliable D call. Germline V gives CDR1 SNHLY, CDR2 FYNNEI. The CDR3 loop spans 10 amino acids. Trimming took off 7 bases at V and 5 bases at J, with 5 bases between the two ends. The CDR3 DNA sequence: TGTGCCAGCATGCCCGAGACCCAGTACTTC. It encodes CASMPETQYF. The variable domain in full, with the rest retrieved from reference TRBV2 and TRBJ2-5, is EPEVTQTPSHQVTQMGQEVILRCVPISNHLYFYWYRQILGQKVEFLVSFYNNEISEKSEIFDDQFSVERPDGSNFTLKIRSTKLEDSAMYFCASMPETQYFGPGTRLLVL.

The gene calls are TRBV7-3 and TRBJ1-5; D is ambiguous. The CDR3 is 13 residues long. V was clipped by 4 bases and J by 6 bases, with 10 bases between them. Germline V lookup: CDR1 SGHTA, CDR2 FQGTGA. CDR3 sequence (DNA): TGTGCCAGCAGCTCCGGTGTCGTTCAGCCCCAGCATTTT. It is translated as CASSSGVVQPQHF.

This clonotype has only one observation. This clone may be a read error of a much larger clone one base away. CDR3: CSASRAGNSSQPQHF. The DNA of the CDR3 is TGCAGTGCTAGTCGTGCGGGGAATAGCAGTCAGCCCCAGCATTTT. The genes are TRBV20-1 and TRBJ1-5, with D uncertain. Germline assignment: CDR1 DFQATT and CDR2 SNEGSKA (reference sequence). The CDR3 loop spans 15 amino acids.

This clonotype was detected many times. V is TRBV6-1 and J is TRBJ1-5; no firm D call. Germline-derived CDR1 and CDR2 are MNHNS and SASEGT. The CDR3 extends over 12 amino acids. V was pared by 5 bases and J by 6 bases, with 8 bases between. The CDR3 nucleotides read TGTGCCAGCAGTATTTGGGGTCAGCCCCAGCATTTT. Protein product: CASSIWGQPQHF.

Points on this clonotype: Germline and junction disagree at one end, which may indicate a read error. This chain uses TRBV10-3 with TRBJ2-5; D possibly corresponds to TRBD2 (6 bases). The CDR3 runs 13 residues. Per germline, CDR1 ENHRY and CDR2 SYGVKD. In DNA form, the CDR3 reads TGTGCCAGCAGTATCCCGGGAGTGGAGACCCAGTACTTC. Encoded protein: CASSIPGVETQYF.

V and J are TRBV10-3 and TRBJ1-3; the D is unclear. CDR1 ENHRY and CDR2 SYGVKD come from the germline V gene. This CDR3 is built from 18 residues. The germline V and J ends were trimmed by 6 bases and 0 bases, with 21 bases remaining between them. This CDR3 reads CAISKDGQAVRSGNTIYF. The CDR3 coding sequence is TGTGCCATCAGCAAGGACGGCCAGGCAGTCCGCTCTGGAAACACCATATATTTT.

This clonotype showed up just a few times. The V gene is TRBV4-2, the J gene TRBJ2-2; 8 nucleotides agree with TRBD1. Unmatched junction bases numbered 11, after V lost 0 bases and J lost 11 bases. Germline CDR1 LGHNA, CDR2 YNFKEQ. The CDR3 has 16 amino acids. The CDR3 spells CASSQDTGQGWTELFF. As DNA, the CDR3 is TGTGCCAGCAGCCAAGATACAGGACAGGGTTGGACTGAGCTGTTTTTT.

This clonotype occurred many times. V is TRBV15 and J is TRBJ2-2, with 11 nucleotides matching TRBD2. The V segment lost 2 bases and the J segment 5 bases; nucleotides outside the gene matches: 4. CDR1 LNHNV and CDR2 YYDKDF come from the germline V gene (reference sequence). This CDR3 contains 16 residues. CDR3 amino acids: CATSRLLAGDTGELFF. The DNA of the CDR3 is TGTGCCACCAGCAGACTACTAGCGGGAGATACCGGGGAGCTGTTTTTT.

In this sample, this clonotype turned up a few times. V is TRBV12-3 or TRBV12-4 and J is TRBJ1-2; D unresolved. The CDR3 sequence is 15 residues long. Trimming took 0 bases from V and 2 from J, leaving 10 bases between them. The CDR3 nucleotides read TGTGCCAGCAGTTTAGCGGGGTGGGCCAACTATGGCTACACCTTC. Encoded protein: CASSLAGWANYGYTF.

This clonotype was seen at least ten times. This rearrangement joins TRBV25-1 to TRBJ2-7; TRBD1 matches 7 bases. V shed 3 bases, J shed 3 bases, and the junction held 14 bases outside the gene matches. The CDR3 sequence is 17 residues long. Germline CDR1 reads MGHDK; CDR2 reads SYGVNS. CDR3 residues: CASSDSGRGAGGYEQYF. As DNA, the CDR3 is TGTGCCAGCAGTGATTCCGGGCGTGGGGCAGGGGGCTACGAGCAGTACTTC.

Worth noting for this clonotype: A much larger clone sits a single nucleotide away, making a read error possible. The genes are TRBV14 and TRBJ2-2, with D uncertain. With 4 bases removed from V and 6 bases from J, the gap between germline ends came to 12 bases. The germline V gene encodes CDR1 SGHDN and CDR2 FVKESK. This CDR3 spans 14 amino acids. The CDR3 reads CASSPVRGPGELFF. CDR3 DNA sequence: TGTGCCAGCAGCCCAGTTCGCGGACCCGGGGAGCTGTTTTTT.

On this clonotype: One end of the junction varies from germline; a read error may be responsible. This chain joins TRBV24-1 and TRBJ1-6, with D possibly TRBD1 on 6 matching bases. The CDR3 is 16 residues long. CDR1 and CDR2 (germline): KGHDR, SFDVKD. CDR3 region: CASSLRGTIYNSPLHF. DNA for the CDR3: TGTGCCAGCAGTTTGAGGGGGACAATTTATAATTCACCCCTCCACTTT.

This clonotype was seen at least ten times. This rearrangement joins TRBV6-5 to TRBJ2-5; possibly TRBD2 for D (6 bases). The length of the CDR3 is 13 residues. Trimming took 10 bases from V and 5 from J, leaving 17 bases between them. Germline-derived CDR1 and CDR2 are MNHEY and SVGAGI. The CDR3: CATRLNGGETQYF. The CDR3 DNA follows: TGTGCCACTCGACTCAATGGGGGGGAGACCCAGTACTTC.

This clonotype was seen at least ten times. This chain uses TRBV7-8 with TRBJ1-1, with 8 bases matching TRBD1. The V gene's germline CDR1 is SGHVS and CDR2 FQNEAQ. Germline trimming cut 2 bases from V and 6 bases from J; bases unmatched to any gene: 11. The length of the CDR3 is 16 residues. The CDR3 bases are TGTGCCAGCAGCTTACCCGCAGGGGGCCCGGGGGCTGAAGCTTTCTTT. Translating it yields CASSLPAGGPGAEAFF.

The V gene is TRBV9, the J gene TRBJ2-7; either TRBD1 or TRBD2 may supply D (6 bases each). Germline V gene data show CDR1 as SGDLS and CDR2 as YYNGEE. V was shortened by 0 bases and J by 4 bases, with 11 bases between the two germline ends. This CDR3 spans 14 amino acids. CDR3 amino acids: CASSVDGGAYEQYF. As DNA, the CDR3 is TGTGCCAGCAGCGTAGACGGGGGCGCGTACGAGCAGTACTTC.

This clonotype was seen once. The DNA is omitted, as the CDR3 cannot be located on it reliably, and the CDR3 follows TCRdb's listing. V gene TRBV25-1 combines with J gene TRBJ2-5. Germline CDR1 reads MGHDK; CDR2 reads SYGVNS. The CDR3 has 18 residues if both end residues are counted. The CDR3 spells CASSDGYGYTFGSGTQYF.

This chain connects TRBV7-6 to TRBJ2-2; a weak D match, TRBD1 (5 bases). Between the trimmed V and J ends, which lost 5 bases and 1 base, there was a span of 14 bases. The CDR3 totals 16 residues. Germline assignment: CDR1 SGHVS and CDR2 FNYEAQ. CDR3 DNA: TGTGCCAGCAGCAAGCTCGTGGGGCAGAACACCGGGGAGCTGTTTTTT. Translation gives CASSKLVGQNTGELFF.